Presented here are 19 T cell receptor beta chains from one specimen sequenced in a study of shared clonotypes between healthy human individuals. Libraries were prepared by immunoSEQ multiplex PCR; TCRdb keeps only in-frame clonotypes and omits some of them. The sample shows around 1.5 million clones, 98% of them seen only once. Sequencing input: naive CD4+ T cells sorted from blood. Subset meaning: CD45RA+ positively selected. The receptors derive from a man aged 25 to 40 in good health.

This sequence joins TRBV29-1 and TRBJ1-1; D gene ambiguous. Trimming left V 3 bases short and J 1 base short, with 9 bases between. Looked up from germline, CDR1 is SQVTM and CDR2 is ANQGSEA. The CDR3 contains 13 residues. The CDR3 sequence is CSVDLYRNTEAFF. The CDR3 nucleotides are TGCAGCGTTGATTTGTACAGGAACACTGAAGCTTTCTTT.

This chain links TRBV7-2 with TRBJ1-5; 7 nucleotides match TRBD1. After removal of 5 bases from V and 5 bases from J, the junction contained 6 bases not matched to a gene. The CDR3 has 14 amino acids. Germline CDR1 reads SGHTA; CDR2 reads FQGNSA. CDR3 loop: CASSPGQVYQPQHF. The CDR3 coding sequence is TGTGCCAGCAGCCCTGGACAGGTTTATCAGCCCCAGCATTTT.

This rearrangement joins TRBV6-5 to TRBJ2-7, with D unresolved. The CDR3 length is 11 residues. V lost 6 bases, J lost 1 base, and 4 bases lay in between. Germline V lookup: CDR1 MNHEY, CDR2 SVGAGI. The CDR3 loop is CASRTSYEQYF. In DNA form, the CDR3 reads TGTGCCAGCAGAACTTCCTACGAGCAGTACTTC.

The V gene is TRBV4-1, the J gene TRBJ2-1, with 7 bases aligning to TRBD2. Germline CDR1 is MGHRA and CDR2 is YSYEKL. The trim removed 2 bases at V and 4 bases at J, leaving 5 bases unmatched. The CDR3 is 15 residues long. Here the CDR3 DNA reads TGCGCCAGCAGCCAACAGCGGGGCCCTTACAATGAGCAGTTCTTC. Translating gives CASSQQRGPYNEQFF.

The chain uses TRBV4-2 and TRBJ2-2; D is undetermined. CDR1 LGHNA and CDR2 YNFKEQ come from the germline V gene. Trimming took off 0 bases at V and 7 bases at J, with 3 bases between the two ends. This CDR3 region has 12 residues. CDR3 sequence reads: CASSQEIGELFF. As DNA, the CDR3 is TGTGCCAGCAGCCAAGAGATCGGGGAGCTGTTTTTT.

The chain joins TRBV5-1 to TRBJ2-5, with 11 bases matching TRBD1. There are 17 residues in the CDR3. Trimming took 0 bases from V and 2 from J; bases not matched to a gene: 6. Germline loops: CDR1 SGHRS, CDR2 YFSETQ. The chain's CDR3 is CASSLAGGDRGQETQYF. As DNA, the CDR3 is TGCGCCAGCAGCTTGGCCGGTGGGGACAGGGGGCAAGAGACCCAGTACTTC.

The CDR3 spells CASSIRTGTSGHNEQFF. The CDR3 bases are TGTGCCAGCAGCATACGAACCGGGACTAGCGGACACAATGAGCAGTTCTTC. This chain connects TRBV7-2 to TRBJ2-1; TRBD2 aligns across 11 bases. J lost 5 bases, V lost 5 bases, and 11 bases had no gene match. The CDR3 is 17 amino acids. Germline V CDR1 and CDR2: SGHTA, FQGNSA.

J is TRBJ2-7 and V is TRBV30; D tentatively fits TRBD1 or TRBD2 (5 bases each). The CDR3 contains 14 residues. V lost 2 bases and J 2 bases, leaving 13 bases between the germline ends. Germline assignment: CDR1 GTSNPN and CDR2 SVGIG (reference sequence). DNA of the CDR3: TGTGCCTGGAGTTACGGGGCCCGAGCCTACGAGCAGTACTTC. Its translation: CAWSYGARAYEQYF.

V usage is TRBV28 and J usage is TRBJ1-2, with D maybe TRBD1 (5 bases). The CDR3 has 14 amino acids. Germline V gene data show CDR1 as MDHEN and CDR2 as SYDVKM. The CDR3 sequence: CCHSGVGSPYGYTF. CDR3 nucleotide sequence: TGTTGCCATTCGGGGGTCGGATCGCCCTATGGCTACACCTTC.

The chain links TRBV19 to TRBJ2-2, with a possible D match to TRBD2 (7 bases). This CDR3 has 16 residues. CDR1 is LNHDA and CDR2 is SQIVND in the germline V gene (reference sequence). V lost 8 bases and J 4 bases, leaving 20 bases between the germline ends. The CDR3 DNA reads as TGTGCCAGTCGATCTGGGGGGGGGCGCCCCACCGGGGAGCTGTTTTTT. Its protein product is CASRSGGGRPTGELFF.

The gene calls are TRBV6-5 and TRBJ2-7; 9 nucleotides line up with TRBD1. With 0 bases clipped from V and 0 bases from J, the junction kept 3 bases outside the gene matches. In germline, CDR1 is MNHEY, CDR2 SVGAGI. The CDR3 is 16 amino acids. CDR3 sequence: CASSYSGTGSSYEQYF. DNA for the CDR3: TGTGCCAGCAGTTACTCGGGGACAGGGAGCTCCTACGAGCAGTACTTC.

The chain has TRBV2 and TRBJ1-1; TRBD1 might be the D (5 bases). This CDR3 comprises 14 residues. The V and J ends lost 7 bases and 3 bases respectively, with 15 bases between them. Germline-derived CDR1 and CDR2 are SNHLY and FYNNEI. Here the CDR3 DNA reads TGTGCCAGCAAGGGAAACTTGGGGGACACTGAAGCTTTCTTT. Amino acid sequence: CASKGNLGDTEAFF.

The chain recombines TRBV18 with TRBJ1-2; a possible D gene is TRBD1 (5 bases). Trimming shortened V by 2 bases and J by 0 bases, and 13 bases separated the two germline ends. The CDR3 covers 16 residues. CDR1 KGHSH and CDR2 LQKENI come from the germline V gene. This CDR3 reads CASSPMKTDPNYGYTF. In DNA form, the CDR3 reads TGTGCCAGCTCACCAATGAAGACAGATCCTAACTATGGCTACACCTTC.

J is TRBJ2-5 and V is TRBV6-4; 7 bases are shared with TRBD1. Losses at the gene ends were 6 bases for V and 4 bases for J; bases not matched to a gene: 8. The germline V gene has CDR1 MRHNA and CDR2 SNTAGT. The CDR3 sequence is 14 residues long. CDR3 in amino acids: CASRKQGRRETQYF. Written as DNA, the CDR3 is TGTGCCAGCAGAAAACAGGGGCGACGAGAGACCCAGTACTTC.

The count of this clone is one. This chain connects TRBV9 to TRBJ2-2; TRBD2 matches at 14 bases. The length of the CDR3 is 19 residues. V lost 1 base to trimming and J lost 1 base; unmatched junction nucleotides: 6. The germline V gene encodes CDR1 SGDLS and CDR2 YYNGEE. The CDR3 reads CASSVKGLAGVGNTGELFF. As DNA, the CDR3 is TGTGCCAGCAGCGTAAAGGGACTAGCGGGAGTCGGGAACACCGGGGAGCTGTTTTTT.

The chain joins TRBV10-3 to TRBJ2-7; weak D call: TRBD1 (5 bases). The CDR3 length is 14 residues. V lost 2 bases and J 0 bases, leaving 8 bases between the germline ends. CDR1 ENHRY and CDR2 SYGVKD come from the germline V gene. The CDR3 nucleotides are TGTGCCATCAGTGAGATCGACAGCTCCTACGAGCAGTACTTC. Amino acid sequence: CAISEIDSSYEQYF.

The V call is TRBV14, the J call TRBJ2-7; TRBD2 matches 10 bases. The CDR3 extends over 18 amino acids. Germline V lookup: CDR1 SGHDN, CDR2 FVKESK. Trimming took 3 bases from V and 4 from J; bases not matched to a gene: 15. The CDR3, as DNA: TGTGCCAGCAGCCATCGACCCTCTAGCGGGAGTGTCGCGTACGAGCAGTACTTC. It translates to CASSHRPSSGSVAYEQYF.

The chain couples TRBV6-1 to TRBJ1-5; D unresolved. The CDR3 runs to 12 residues. CDR1 and CDR2 (germline): MNHNS, SASEGT. With 2 bases removed from V and 8 bases from J, the gap between germline ends came to 7 bases. CDR3: CASSESLKPQHF. CDR3 coding DNA: TGTGCCAGCAGTGAAAGTTTAAAGCCCCAGCATTTT.

This clone was seen once. The sample contains more than one DNA sequence encoding this CDR3. The genes are TRBV6-5 and TRBJ2-7; TRBD1 is a possible D gene (5 bases). V lost 0 bases and J 1 base, leaving 10 bases between the germline ends. Germline-derived CDR1 and CDR2 are MNHEY and SVGAGI. This CDR3 is built from 15 residues. The CDR3 protein is CASSYSPGLSYEQYF. CDR3 DNA sequence: TGTGCCAGCAGTTACTCCCCAGGGCTATCCTACGAGCAGTACTTC.